This T cell receptor beta chain appears in the sequencing data of a study of OX40 agonist ivuxolimab in advanced cancers. Study results and caveats: Fewer expanded clones were found on average in CD4+ than in CD8+ T cells. By week 6 at 0.1 to 3.0 mg/kg, blood CD4+ and CD8+ T cells had expanded clonally.

Turning to this clone: The antigen is undetermined.

Assay used: immunoSEQ multiplex PCR; TCRdb lists only in-frame clones, some missing. The data contain around 74,000 clones, 89% of them singletons. Systemic immunosuppression or autoimmune disease history was grounds to exclude patients. The V end was cut by 0 bases, the J end by 5 bases, with 4 bases between. Looked up from germline, CDR1 is LNHNV and CDR2 is YYDKDF (reference sequence). The CDR3 totals 12 residues. Source: CD4+ or CD8+ T cells sorted from blood, taken in a trial of the OX40 agonist ivuxolimab. This chain joins TRBV15 and TRBJ2-5; D not certain. The source of this sequence is an adult with an advanced solid tumor such as melanoma, head and neck, liver or kidney cancer. CDR3 sequence reads: CATSRDQETQYF. CDR3 in DNA: TGTGCCACCAGCAGAGATCAGGAGACCCAGTACTTC.